The 3 T cell receptor beta chains given below trace back to one sample, sequenced in a study of blood T cell repertoires in COVID-19. Libraries were prepared by immunoSEQ multiplex PCR; TCRdb keeps only in-frame clonotypes and omits some of them. The repertoire holds around 180,000 clones, more than 70% seen once, with 18% in the top ten. Sample: peripheral blood. The source is a person between 65 and 79 years old with COVID-19, enrolled during active disease.

The sample holds one count of this clone. The chain combines TRBV7-2 with TRBJ2-7; D is perhaps TRBD2 (6 bases). This CDR3 has 14 residues. V shed 1 base and J shed 3 bases, with 10 bases lying between them. Germline values: CDR1 SGHTA, CDR2 FQGNSA. CDR3 DNA: TGTGCCAGCAGCTTAGGGGGGAGGAACTACGAGCAGTACTTC. Translation gives CASSLGGRNYEQYF.

The chain uses TRBV7-6 and TRBJ1-2; TRBD1 aligns across 7 bases. The CDR3 contains 15 residues. Germline V gene lookup returns CDR1 SGHVS and CDR2 FNYEAQ. V lost 5 bases to trimming and J lost 6 bases; unmatched junction nucleotides: 12. CDR3 amino acids: CASSTRDSRGNGYTF. DNA for the CDR3: TGTGCCAGCAGCACCCGGGACAGCCGCGGGAATGGCTACACCTTC.

The rearrangement links TRBV6-5 to TRBJ2-7; D may be TRBD2 (6 bases). CDR1 is MNHEY, CDR2 SVGAGI, per germline. V lost 10 bases to trimming and J lost 5 bases, with 18 bases between them. This CDR3 is 13 amino acids long. This CDR3 reads CATLFQGGDEQYF. The CDR3 DNA follows: TGTGCCACACTCTTCCAGGGAGGCGACGAGCAGTACTTC.